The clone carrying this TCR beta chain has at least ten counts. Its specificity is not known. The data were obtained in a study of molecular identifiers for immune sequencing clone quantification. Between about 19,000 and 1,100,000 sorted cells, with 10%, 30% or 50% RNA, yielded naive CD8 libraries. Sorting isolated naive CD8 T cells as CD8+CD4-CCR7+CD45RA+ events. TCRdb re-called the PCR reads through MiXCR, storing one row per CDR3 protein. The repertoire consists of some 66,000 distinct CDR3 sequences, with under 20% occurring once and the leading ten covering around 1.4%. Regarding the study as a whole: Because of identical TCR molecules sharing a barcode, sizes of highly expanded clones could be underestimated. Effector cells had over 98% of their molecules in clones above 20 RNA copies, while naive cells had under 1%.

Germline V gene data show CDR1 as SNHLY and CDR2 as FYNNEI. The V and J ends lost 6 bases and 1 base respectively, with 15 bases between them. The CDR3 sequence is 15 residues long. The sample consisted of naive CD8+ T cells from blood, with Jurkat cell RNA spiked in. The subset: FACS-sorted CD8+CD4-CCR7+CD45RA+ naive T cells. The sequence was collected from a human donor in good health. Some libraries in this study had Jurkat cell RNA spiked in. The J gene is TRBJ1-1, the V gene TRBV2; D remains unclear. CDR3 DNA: TGTGCCAGCAGACCGAAGCCCCTTCAGAACACTGAAGCTTTCTTT. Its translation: CASRPKPLQNTEAFF.